Each of the 7 T cell receptor beta chains below was sequenced from the same sample in a study of CXCR3-negative and CXCR3-positive naive CD8 T cells. Study-level results: In CXCR3-positive naive cells, the TRB CDR3s were more hydrophobic than in CXCR3-negative naive cells.

These receptors' targets are unknown. The authors made the TRB cDNA libraries by 5' RACE using UMI labels. Each CDR3 protein gets one entry in TCRdb, which reprocessed the 5' RACE reads and gives no DNA. In all, the sample yields some 150,000 distinct CDR3 sequences. The source material was naive CXCR3+ CD8+ T cells from blood. Subset indicated: CD45RO-CCR7+CD27+CD95- naive CD8+ T cells expressing CXCR3 (TNR3+). Receptors were obtained from a human donor in good health. Some clones in this sample may be carry-over from other donors' samples.

The chain has TRBV20-1 and TRBJ1-1; checking the TCRdb D call of TRBD1 is not possible without DNA. The germline CDR1 and CDR2 sequences are DFQATT and SNEGSKA (reference sequence). This CDR3 spans 14 amino acids. The CDR3: CSARAPGGHTEAFF.

The chain carries TRBV7-9 and TRBJ1-4; TCRdb outputs TRBD1, but without DNA this stays unchecked. This CDR3 spans 13 amino acids. Per germline, CDR1 SEHNR and CDR2 FQNEAQ (reference sequence). The CDR3 reads CASRGQGGEKLFF.

This CDR3 is CAWSVAGYTDTQYF. The chain joins TRBV30 to TRBJ2-3. The CDR3 loop spans 14 amino acids. From germline, CDR1 is GTSNPN and CDR2 SVGIG (reference sequence).

The chain recombines TRBV19 with TRBJ1-6; the D call of TRBD1 rests on TCRdb alone, since no DNA is present to check it. This CDR3 has 14 residues. CDR1 and CDR2 (germline): LNHDA, SQIVND (reference sequence). The CDR3 is CASTPTGGNSPLHF.

This chain links TRBV21-1 with TRBJ2-2; TCRdb picks TRBD1, but there is no DNA to check that call. TRBV21-1 is a documented pseudogene. This CDR3 has 17 residues. The CDR3 protein is CASSPWDGTTNTGELFF.

The chain recombines TRBV10-1 with TRBJ2-1; without DNA, the TCRdb call of TRBD1 cannot be checked. Germline V lookup: CDR1 WNHNN, CDR2 SYGVQD (reference sequence). This CDR3 is built from 14 residues. The CDR3: CASSRGSGPNEQFF.

This chain uses TRBV19 with TRBJ2-2; checking the TCRdb D call of TRBD1 is not possible without DNA. In germline, CDR1 is LNHDA, CDR2 SQIVND (reference sequence). The CDR3 contains 15 residues. CDR3 region: CASSPRDKGAGELFF.